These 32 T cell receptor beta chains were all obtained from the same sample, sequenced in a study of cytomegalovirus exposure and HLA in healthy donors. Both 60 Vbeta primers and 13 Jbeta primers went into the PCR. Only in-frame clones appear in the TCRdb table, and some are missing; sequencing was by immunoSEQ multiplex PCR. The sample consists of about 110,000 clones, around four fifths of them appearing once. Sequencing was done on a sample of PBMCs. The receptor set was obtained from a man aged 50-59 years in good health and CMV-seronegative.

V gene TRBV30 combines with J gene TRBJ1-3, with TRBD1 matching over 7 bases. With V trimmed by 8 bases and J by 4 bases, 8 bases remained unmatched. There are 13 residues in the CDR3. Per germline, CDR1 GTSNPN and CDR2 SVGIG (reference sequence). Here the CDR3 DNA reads TGTGCCGTAGGGACAGAGGGCGGAAACACCATATATTTT. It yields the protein CAVGTEGGNTIYF.

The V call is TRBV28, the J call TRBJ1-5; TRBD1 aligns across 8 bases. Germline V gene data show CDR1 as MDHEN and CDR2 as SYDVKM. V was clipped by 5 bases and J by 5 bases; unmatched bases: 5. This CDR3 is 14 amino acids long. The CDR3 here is CASSIHRGDQPQHF. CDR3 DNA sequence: TGTGCCAGCAGTATCCACAGGGGGGATCAGCCCCAGCATTTT.

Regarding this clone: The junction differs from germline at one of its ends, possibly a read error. CDR3 sequence reads: CASSLEIETEAFF. In nucleotides, the CDR3 is TGTGCCAGCAGCCTAGAGATAGAAACTGAAGCTTTCTTT. This chain connects TRBV11-2 to TRBJ1-1; no firm D call. The germline gives CDR1 SGHAT, CDR2 FQNNGV. This CDR3 region has 13 residues.

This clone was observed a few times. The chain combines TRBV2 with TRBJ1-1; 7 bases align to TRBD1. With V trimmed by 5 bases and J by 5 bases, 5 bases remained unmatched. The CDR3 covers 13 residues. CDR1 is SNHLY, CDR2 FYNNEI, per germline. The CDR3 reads CASSLTGRTEAFF. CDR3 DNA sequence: TGTGCCAGCAGTTTGACAGGGAGGACTGAAGCTTTCTTT.

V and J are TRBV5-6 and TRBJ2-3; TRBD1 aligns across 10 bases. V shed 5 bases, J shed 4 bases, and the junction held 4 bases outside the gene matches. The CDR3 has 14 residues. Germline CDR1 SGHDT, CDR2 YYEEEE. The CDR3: CASSWDRGADTQYF. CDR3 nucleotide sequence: TGTGCCAGCAGTTGGGACAGGGGAGCAGATACGCAGTATTTT.

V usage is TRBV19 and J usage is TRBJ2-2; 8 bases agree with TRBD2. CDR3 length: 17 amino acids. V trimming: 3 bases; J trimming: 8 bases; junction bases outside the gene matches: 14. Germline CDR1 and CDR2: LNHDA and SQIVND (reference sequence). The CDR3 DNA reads TGTGCCAGTAGTATCGCGGGTAGCGGGGTTGGTTCTGGGGAGCTGTTTTTT. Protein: CASSIAGSGVGSGELFF. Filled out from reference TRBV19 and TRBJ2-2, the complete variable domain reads DGGITQSPKYLFRKEGQNVTLSCEQNLNHDAMYWYRQDPGQGLRLIYYSQIVNDFQKGDIAEGYSVSREKKESFPLTVTSAQKNPTAFYLCASSIAGSGVGSGELFFGEGSRLTVL.

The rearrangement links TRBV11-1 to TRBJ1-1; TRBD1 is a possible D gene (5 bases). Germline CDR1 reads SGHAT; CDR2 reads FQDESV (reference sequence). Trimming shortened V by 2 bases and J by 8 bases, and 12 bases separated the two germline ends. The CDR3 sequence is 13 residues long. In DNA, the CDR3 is TGTGCCAGCAGCTTACCCCCCAGGGCCGAAGCTTTCTTT. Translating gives CASSLPPRAEAFF.

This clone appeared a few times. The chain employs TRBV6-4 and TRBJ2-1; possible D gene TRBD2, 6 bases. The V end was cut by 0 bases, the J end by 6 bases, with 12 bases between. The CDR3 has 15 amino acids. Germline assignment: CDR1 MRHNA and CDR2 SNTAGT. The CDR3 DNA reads TGTGCCAGCAGTGACTCGGGACTTAGCACCAATGAGCAGTTCTTC. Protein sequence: CASSDSGLSTNEQFF.

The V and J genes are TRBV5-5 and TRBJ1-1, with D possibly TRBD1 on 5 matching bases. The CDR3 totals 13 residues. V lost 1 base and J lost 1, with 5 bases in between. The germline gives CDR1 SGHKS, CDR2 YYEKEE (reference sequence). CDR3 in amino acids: CASSLTGNTEAFF. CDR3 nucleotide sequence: TGTGCCAGCAGCTTGACAGGGAACACTGAAGCTTTCTTT.

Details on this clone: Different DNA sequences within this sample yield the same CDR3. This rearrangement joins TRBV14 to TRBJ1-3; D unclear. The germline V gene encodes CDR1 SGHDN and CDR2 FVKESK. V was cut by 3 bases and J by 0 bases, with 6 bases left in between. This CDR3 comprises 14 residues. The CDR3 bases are TGTGCCAGCAGCCACCGGAGCTCTGGAAACACCATATATTTT. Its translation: CASSHRSSGNTIYF.

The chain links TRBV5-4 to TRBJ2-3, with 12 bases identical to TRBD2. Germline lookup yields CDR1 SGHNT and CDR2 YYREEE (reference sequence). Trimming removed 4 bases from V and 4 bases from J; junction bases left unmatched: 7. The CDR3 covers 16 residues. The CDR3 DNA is TGTGCCAGCAGCCCACGGACTAGCGGGATGGCAGATACGCAGTATTTT. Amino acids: CASSPRTSGMADTQYF.

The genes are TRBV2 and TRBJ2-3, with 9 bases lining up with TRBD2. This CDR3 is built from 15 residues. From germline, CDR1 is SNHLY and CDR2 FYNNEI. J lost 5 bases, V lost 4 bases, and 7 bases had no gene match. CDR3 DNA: TGTGCCAGCAGTGTGGAGCGGGGGGTAGGAGATACGCAGTATTTT. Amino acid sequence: CASSVERGVGDTQYF.

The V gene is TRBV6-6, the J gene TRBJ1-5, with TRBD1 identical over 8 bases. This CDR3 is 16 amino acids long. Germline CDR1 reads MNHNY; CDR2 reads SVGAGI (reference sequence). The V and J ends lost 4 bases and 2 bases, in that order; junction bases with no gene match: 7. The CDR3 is CASSSWTGMGNQPQHF. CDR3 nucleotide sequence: TGTGCCAGCAGTTCCTGGACAGGGATGGGCAATCAGCCCCAGCATTTT.

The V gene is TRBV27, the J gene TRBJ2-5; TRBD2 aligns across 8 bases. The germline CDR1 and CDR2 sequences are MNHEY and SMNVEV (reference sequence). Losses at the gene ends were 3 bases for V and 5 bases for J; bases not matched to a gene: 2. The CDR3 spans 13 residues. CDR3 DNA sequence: TGTGCCAGCAGTTTTCGGGGGGGGGAGACCCAGTACTTC. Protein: CASSFRGGETQYF.

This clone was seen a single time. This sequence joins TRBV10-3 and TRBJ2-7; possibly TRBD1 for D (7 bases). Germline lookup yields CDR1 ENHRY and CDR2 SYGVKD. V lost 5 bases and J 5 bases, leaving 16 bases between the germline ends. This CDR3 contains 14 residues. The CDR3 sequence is CAISPSGGNHEQYF. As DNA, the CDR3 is TGTGCCATCAGTCCCTCAGGGGGGAACCACGAGCAGTACTTC.

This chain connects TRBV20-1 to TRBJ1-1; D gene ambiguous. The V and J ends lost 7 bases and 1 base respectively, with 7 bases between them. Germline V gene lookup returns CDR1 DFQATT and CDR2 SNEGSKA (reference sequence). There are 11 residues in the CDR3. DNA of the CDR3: TGCAGTGGAACCAGGAACACTGAAGCTTTCTTT. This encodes CSGTRNTEAFF.

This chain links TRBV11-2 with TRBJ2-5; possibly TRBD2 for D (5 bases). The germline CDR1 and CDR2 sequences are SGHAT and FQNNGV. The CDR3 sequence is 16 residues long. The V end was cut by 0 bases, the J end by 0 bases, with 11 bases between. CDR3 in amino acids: CASSLDGGNYQETQYF. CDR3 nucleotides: TGTGCCAGCAGCTTAGATGGAGGAAATTACCAAGAGACCCAGTACTTC.

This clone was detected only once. CDR3 nucleotide sequence: TGCGCCAGCAGCCAAGAAGGGGCAGGGACTGGAAACACCATATATTTT. It yields the protein CASSQEGAGTGNTIYF. V and J are TRBV4-1 and TRBJ1-3; TRBD1 might be the D (5 bases). The CDR3 totals 16 residues. From germline, CDR1 is MGHRA and CDR2 YSYEKL. Between the trimmed V and J ends, which lost 0 bases and 2 bases, there was a span of 11 bases.

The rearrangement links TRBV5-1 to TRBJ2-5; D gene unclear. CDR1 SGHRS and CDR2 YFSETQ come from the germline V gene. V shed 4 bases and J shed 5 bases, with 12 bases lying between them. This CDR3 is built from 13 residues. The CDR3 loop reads CASSPSPPETQYF. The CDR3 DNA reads TGCGCCAGCAGCCCGTCTCCCCCGGAGACCCAGTACTTC.

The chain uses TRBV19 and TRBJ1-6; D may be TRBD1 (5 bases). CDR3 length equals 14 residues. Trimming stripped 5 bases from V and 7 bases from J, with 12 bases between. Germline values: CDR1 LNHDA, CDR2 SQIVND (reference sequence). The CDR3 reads CASSLQDKNSPLHF. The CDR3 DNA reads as TGTGCCAGTAGTCTCCAGGACAAAAATTCACCCCTCCACTTT.

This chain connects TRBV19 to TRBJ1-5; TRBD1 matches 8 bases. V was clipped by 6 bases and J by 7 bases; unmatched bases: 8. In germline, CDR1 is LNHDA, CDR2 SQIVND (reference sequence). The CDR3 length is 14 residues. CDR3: CASRTGQGDQPQHF. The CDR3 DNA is TGTGCCAGTAGGACAGGACAGGGAGACCAGCCCCAGCATTTT.

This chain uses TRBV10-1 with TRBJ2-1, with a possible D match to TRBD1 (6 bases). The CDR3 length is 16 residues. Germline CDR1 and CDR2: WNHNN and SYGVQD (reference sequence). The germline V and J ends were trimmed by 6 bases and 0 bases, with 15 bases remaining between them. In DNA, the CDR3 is TGCGCCAGCAGCGATAACAGGGATTCCTCCTACAATGAGCAGTTCTTC. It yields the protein CASSDNRDSSYNEQFF.

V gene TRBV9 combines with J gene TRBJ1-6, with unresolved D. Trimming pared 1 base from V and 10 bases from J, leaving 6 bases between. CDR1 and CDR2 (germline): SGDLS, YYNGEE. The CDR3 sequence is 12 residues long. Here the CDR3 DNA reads TGTGCCAGCAGCGTAACCGAGTCACCCCTCCACTTT. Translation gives CASSVTESPLHF.

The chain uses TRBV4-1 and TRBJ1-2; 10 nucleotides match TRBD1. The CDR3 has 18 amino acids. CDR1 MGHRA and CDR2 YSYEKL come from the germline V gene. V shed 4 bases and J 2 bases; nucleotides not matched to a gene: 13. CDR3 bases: TGCGCCAGCAGCCCGCGCCGGGACAGGGGAATATCGAACTATGGCTACACCTTC. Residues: CASSPRRDRGISNYGYTF.

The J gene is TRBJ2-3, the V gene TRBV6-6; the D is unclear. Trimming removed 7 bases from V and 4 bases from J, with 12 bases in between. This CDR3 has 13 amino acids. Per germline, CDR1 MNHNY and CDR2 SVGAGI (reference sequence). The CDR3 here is CASTATGPDTQYF. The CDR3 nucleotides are TGTGCCAGCACCGCCACGGGTCCAGATACGCAGTATTTT.

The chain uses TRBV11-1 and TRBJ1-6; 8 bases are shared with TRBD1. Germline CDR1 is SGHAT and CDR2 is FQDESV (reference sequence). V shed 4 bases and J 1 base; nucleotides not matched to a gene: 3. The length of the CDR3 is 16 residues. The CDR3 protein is CASSSGGPSYNSPLHF. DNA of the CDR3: TGTGCCAGCAGCTCAGGGGGCCCGTCCTATAATTCACCCCTCCACTTT.

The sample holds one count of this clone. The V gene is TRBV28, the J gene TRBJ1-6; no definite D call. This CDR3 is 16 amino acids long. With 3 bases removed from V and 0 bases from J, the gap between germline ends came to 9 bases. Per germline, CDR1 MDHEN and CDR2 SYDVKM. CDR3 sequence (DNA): TGTGCCAGCAGTTTGATCTCGAGCTCCTATAATTCACCCCTCCACTTT. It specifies CASSLISSSYNSPLHF.

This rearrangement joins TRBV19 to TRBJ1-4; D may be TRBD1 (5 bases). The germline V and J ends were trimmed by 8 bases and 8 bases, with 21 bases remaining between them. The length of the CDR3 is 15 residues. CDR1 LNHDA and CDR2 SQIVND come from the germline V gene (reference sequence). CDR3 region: CASLGSGLPKEKLFF. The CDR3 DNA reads TGTGCCAGTCTTGGCTCGGGACTGCCGAAGGAAAAACTGTTTTTT.

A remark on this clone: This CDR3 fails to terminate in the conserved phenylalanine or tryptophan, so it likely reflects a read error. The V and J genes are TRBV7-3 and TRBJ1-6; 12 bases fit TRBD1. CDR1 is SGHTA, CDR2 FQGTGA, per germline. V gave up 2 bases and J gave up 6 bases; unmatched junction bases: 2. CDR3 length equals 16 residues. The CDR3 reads CASSLLGQGANSPLHL. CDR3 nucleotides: TGTGCCAGCAGCTTACTGGGACAGGGGGCTAATTCACCCCTCCACCTT.

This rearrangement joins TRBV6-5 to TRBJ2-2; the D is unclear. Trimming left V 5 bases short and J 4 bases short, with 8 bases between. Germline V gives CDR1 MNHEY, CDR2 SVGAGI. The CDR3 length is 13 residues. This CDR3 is CASSAIATGELFF. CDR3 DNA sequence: TGTGCCAGCAGTGCGATTGCCACCGGGGAGCTGTTTTTT.

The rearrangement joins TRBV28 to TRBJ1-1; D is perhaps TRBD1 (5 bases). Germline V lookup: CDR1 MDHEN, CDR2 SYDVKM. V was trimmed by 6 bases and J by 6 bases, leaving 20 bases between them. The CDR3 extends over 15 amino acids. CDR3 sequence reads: CASSPRGTPAAEAFF. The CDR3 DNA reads TGTGCCAGCAGCCCCCGGGGGACTCCGGCGGCTGAAGCTTTCTTT.

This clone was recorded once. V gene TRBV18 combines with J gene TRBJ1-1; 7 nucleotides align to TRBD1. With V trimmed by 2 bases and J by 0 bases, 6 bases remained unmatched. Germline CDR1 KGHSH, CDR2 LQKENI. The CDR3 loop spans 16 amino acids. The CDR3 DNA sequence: TGTGCCAGCTCACCAGAGGGACAGTCTCTGAACACTGAAGCTTTCTTT. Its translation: CASSPEGQSLNTEAFF.